What follows are 4 T cell receptor beta chains derived from one specimen sequenced in a study of a mutant IDH1 vaccine in newly diagnosed glioma (TCRdb year 2021). The library was prepared using the immunoSEQ multiplex PCR assay. TCRdb took this table from immuneACCESS and kept in-frame rearrangements with V and J called. Such tables lack part of the clones; where checked against another copy, unresolved V genes explain under half of the gap, and the rest is unexplained. The sample table lists about 38,000 clones, 70% to 80% of them with a count of one. Around 5.5% of the sample goes to the ten largest clones. The intended sense of this specimen's time point label: week 5, during vaccination. Each vaccine dose was 300 ug of a 20-mer mutant IDH1 peptide in Montanide, given subcutaneously with topical imiquimod. Their target antigens are unknown. The input for sequencing was PBMCs, taken from a glioma patient whose treatment included an IDH1 peptide vaccine. These receptors were obtained from a man aged 40-49 years with glioma.

This chain connects TRBV6-1 to TRBJ2-1; D not certain. Germline CDR1 MNHNS, CDR2 SASEGT. V shed 6 bases and J shed 0 bases, with 12 bases lying between them. The CDR3 runs to 15 residues. The DNA for the CDR3 is TGTGCCAGCAGCCCCCCATTAAGCTCCTACAATGAGCAGTTCTTC. As protein: CASSPPLSSYNEQFF.

The chain combines TRBV18 with TRBJ1-5, with 8 positions matching TRBD1. The V segment lost 3 bases and the J segment 4 bases; nucleotides outside the gene matches: 8. There are 16 residues in the CDR3. CDR1 is KGHSH, CDR2 LQKENI, per germline. The CDR3 protein is CASSPQGQAKNQPQHF. CDR3 coding DNA: TGTGCCAGCTCACCGCAGGGACAGGCAAAAAATCAGCCCCAGCATTTT.

This chain links TRBV2 with TRBJ1-6; no clear D gene. Trimming removed 6 bases from V and 7 bases from J, with 7 bases in between. Germline values: CDR1 SNHLY, CDR2 FYNNEI. CDR3 length: 12 residues. In DNA, the CDR3 is TGTGCCAGCAGAGCGGAAAATTCACCCCTCCACTTT. Translation gives CASRAENSPLHF.

This clone was seen more than once but under ten times. The chain joins TRBV9 to TRBJ1-6, with a tentative D call TRBD1 (5 bases). The CDR3 totals 15 residues. V was clipped by 4 bases and J by 5 bases, with 13 bases between them. Germline values: CDR1 SGDLS, CDR2 YYNGEE. CDR3 protein: CASSRGWVDNSPLHF. DNA for the CDR3: TGTGCCAGCAGCAGGGGTTGGGTCGATAATTCACCCCTCCACTTT.